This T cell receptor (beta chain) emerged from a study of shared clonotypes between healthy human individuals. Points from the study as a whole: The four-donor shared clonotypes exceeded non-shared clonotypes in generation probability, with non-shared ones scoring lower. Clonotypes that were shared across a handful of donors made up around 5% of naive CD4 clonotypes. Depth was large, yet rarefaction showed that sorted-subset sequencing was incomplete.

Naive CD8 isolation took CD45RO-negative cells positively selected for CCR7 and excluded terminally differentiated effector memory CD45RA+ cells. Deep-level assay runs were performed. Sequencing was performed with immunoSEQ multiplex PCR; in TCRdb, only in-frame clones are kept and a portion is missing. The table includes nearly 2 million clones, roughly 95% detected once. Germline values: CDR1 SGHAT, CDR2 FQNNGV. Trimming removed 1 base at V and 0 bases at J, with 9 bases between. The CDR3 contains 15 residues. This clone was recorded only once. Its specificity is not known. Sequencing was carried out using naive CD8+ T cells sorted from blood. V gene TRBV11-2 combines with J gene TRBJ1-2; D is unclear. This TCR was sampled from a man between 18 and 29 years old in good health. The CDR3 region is CASSLVPGSNYGYTF. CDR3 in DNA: TGTGCCAGCAGCTTAGTGCCGGGATCTAACTATGGCTACACCTTC.